This T cell receptor (beta chain) emerged from a study of shared clonotypes between healthy human individuals. Study in general: For every donor, three CD4 naive, three CD4 memory, two CD8 naive and one CD8 memory plates were used. Study-level points and caveats: Naive subsets tended to show greater estimated richness than memory subsets. Sorted-subset sequencing, rarefaction showed, was incomplete despite large depth.

V gave up 0 bases and J gave up 0 bases; unmatched junction bases: 0. Germline V gene data show CDR1 as SGHRS and CDR2 as YFSETQ. CDR3 length: 15 residues. With regard to this clone: Its target is unknown. This sample includes further DNA sequences coding for the same CDR3.

An assay was performed, and its level was deep. Generated by immunoSEQ multiplex PCR, the TCRdb table keeps only in-frame clones and is missing some. In the table there are some 680,000 clones, around 78% of which are singletons. The sequencing input was memory CD4+ T cells sorted from blood. The subset is: CD45RA-negative fraction. The clonotype originates from a young woman in good health. This rearrangement joins TRBV5-1 to TRBJ2-7, with 10 positions matching TRBD1. The CDR3 DNA reads as TGCGCCAGCAGCTTGGGGACAGGGGGCTCCTACGAGCAGTACTTC. This sequence encodes CASSLGTGGSYEQYF.